This T cell receptor beta chain stems from a study of beta chain features in type 1 diabetes. Study-wide background: Cell yields, gender and age were comparable in patients and healthy donors. The study's findings and limits: VDJ junctions from patients with type 1 diabetes contained fewer insertions and more deletions. A moderate, significant TCRB CDR3 shortening appeared in type 1 diabetes across four CD4+ subsets.

CD4+ naive, central memory, regulatory and stem cell-like memory subsets were isolated by sorting on CD45RO/CCR7/CD25/CD127/CD95/CD27. For this clone: The antigen is unknown.

Expressed TCRB transcripts got sequenced, as all isolated RNA was reverse transcribed. Assay used: immunoSEQ multiplex PCR; TCRdb lists only in-frame clones, some missing. The sample shows 130,000 or so clones, 15% to 20% of them seen only once. There are 11 residues in the CDR3. Trimming pared 5 bases from V and 3 bases from J, leaving 4 bases between. In germline, CDR1 is MDHEN, CDR2 SYDVKM. V usage is TRBV28 and J usage is TRBJ1-1; no clear D. The source material was central memory CD4+ T cells from blood. This clonotype was obtained from a man younger than 35 with type 1 diabetes. DNA for the CDR3: TGTGCCAGCAGTACAGACACTGAAGCTTTCTTT. Translation: CASSTDTEAFF.